The 10 T cell receptor beta chains in this list originate from one sample, sequenced in a study of response to subunit inactivated influenza vaccine. From the RT-PCR reads, TCRdb called clonotypes with MiXCR, one entry per CDR3 protein. The sample gives hundreds of thousands of distinct CDR3 sequences, about 11% of which show up once; approximately 9.9% is in the top ten. These data also formed part of another study, on T cells expressing NK-cell markers. From that second work: Production of TCR beta cDNA relied on 5'RACE template switching with UMIs.

The sample in question was PBMCs from blood, obtained on the day of vaccination. These receptors were taken from a man aged 50 or older who received an inactivated influenza vaccine.

This clonotype was detected many times. This chain connects TRBV7-9 to TRBJ2-2; maybe TRBD2 (6 bases). CDR3 length: 15 residues. In germline, CDR1 is SEHNR, CDR2 FQNEAQ (reference sequence). Trimming pared 7 bases from V and 7 bases from J, leaving 19 bases between. CDR3 sequence: CASNFLSSGHGELFF. The CDR3 coding sequence is TGTGCCAGCAACTTTCTCTCGAGCGGGCACGGGGAGCTGTTTTTT.

The V call is TRBV9, the J call TRBJ2-3, with D hard to call. Trimming took 2 bases from V and 1 from J, leaving 11 bases between them. Germline assignment: CDR1 SGDLS and CDR2 YYNGEE. The CDR3 consists of 15 residues. CDR3: CASSVGYVGTDTQYF. CDR3 DNA: TGTGCCAGCAGCGTCGGGTATGTGGGCACAGATACGCAGTATTTT. Complete variable domain (other parts from reference TRBV9 and TRBJ2-3): DSGVTQTPKHLITATGQRVTLRCSPRSGDLSVYWYQQSLDQGLQFLIQYYNGEERAKGNILERFSAQQFPDLHSELNLSSLELGDSALYFCASSVGYVGTDTQYFGPGTRLTVL.

This clonotype was seen more than once but under ten times. CDR3 amino acids: CASSQEGGNSEAFF. The CDR3 nucleotides are TGTGCCAGCAGCCAAGAGGGCGGCAACTCTGAAGCTTTCTTT. The rearrangement joins TRBV3-1 to TRBJ1-1, with D unclear. From germline, CDR1 is LGHDT and CDR2 YNNKEL (reference sequence). Trimming removed 0 bases from V and 6 bases from J, with 11 bases in between. The CDR3 spans 14 residues.

This clonotype turned up a few times. This chain links TRBV2 with TRBJ1-3, with 8 positions matching TRBD1. The CDR3 is 15 amino acids. The germline V gene has CDR1 SNHLY and CDR2 FYNNEI. V trimming: 1 base; J trimming: 6 bases; junction bases outside the gene matches: 5. CDR3 sequence reads: CASSEVAGGLNTIYF. The CDR3 DNA reads as TGTGCCAGCAGTGAAGTGGCAGGGGGCTTAAACACCATATATTTT.

The chain recombines TRBV6-2 or TRBV6-3 with TRBJ2-7; D perhaps matches TRBD2 (6 bases). Trimming shortened V by 0 bases and J by 5 bases, and 8 bases separated the two germline ends. Germline assignment: CDR1 MNHEY and CDR2 SVGEGT. The length of the CDR3 is 13 residues. CDR3: CASSYSWGDEQYF. The DNA of the CDR3 is TGTGCCAGCAGTTACTCGTGGGGGGACGAGCAGTACTTC.

The J gene is TRBJ2-3, the V gene TRBV6-1, with 10 bases that match TRBD2. This CDR3 contains 18 residues. V trimming: 7 bases; J trimming: 5 bases; junction bases outside the gene matches: 18. Per the germline V gene, CDR1 is MNHNS and CDR2 is SASEGT. CDR3 nucleotide sequence: TGTGCCAGCACTAAACCCGGCGGGCTAGCGGGAGCGGTAGATACGCAGTATTTT. This translates into CASTKPGGLAGAVDTQYF.

This clonotype was recorded at least ten times. The rearrangement links TRBV4-2 to TRBJ1-1; 7 bases match TRBD1. The CDR3 has 14 amino acids. The V and J ends lost 6 bases and 1 base, in that order; junction bases with no gene match: 5. Germline V gene data show CDR1 as LGHNA and CDR2 as YNFKEQ. CDR3 bases: TGTGCCAGCAGGCAACCAGGGGGGAACACTGAAGCTTTCTTT. Translating it yields CASRQPGGNTEAFF.

This clonotype was seen more than once but under ten times. J is TRBJ1-2 and V is TRBV7-2, with D hard to call. V was shortened by 5 bases and J by 0 bases, with 16 bases between the two germline ends. From germline, CDR1 is SGHTA and CDR2 FQGNSA. This CDR3 contains 16 residues. CDR3 region: CASSPQSPSANYGYTF. CDR3 sequence (DNA): TGTGCCAGCAGCCCCCAGAGTCCATCGGCTAACTATGGCTACACCTTC.

This clonotype was seen more than once but under ten times. The chain's CDR3 is CSARGGRLSEQYF. The CDR3 DNA reads TGCAGTGCTAGGGGTGGCCGTTTATCCGAGCAGTACTTC. The chain has TRBV20-1 and TRBJ2-7, with D uncertain. The V end was cut by 3 bases, the J end by 6 bases, with 15 bases between. The CDR3 length is 13 residues. Per germline, CDR1 DFQATT and CDR2 SNEGSKA (reference sequence).

This clonotype was seen a handful of times. The V gene is TRBV27, the J gene TRBJ1-6; D gene ambiguous. The CDR3 covers 13 residues. Per germline, CDR1 MNHEY and CDR2 SMNVEV (reference sequence). Trimming removed 4 bases from V and 6 bases from J, with 7 bases in between. The CDR3 sequence is CASSYTTNSPLHF. The CDR3 region has the DNA TGTGCCAGCAGTTACACCACTAATTCACCCCTCCACTTT.